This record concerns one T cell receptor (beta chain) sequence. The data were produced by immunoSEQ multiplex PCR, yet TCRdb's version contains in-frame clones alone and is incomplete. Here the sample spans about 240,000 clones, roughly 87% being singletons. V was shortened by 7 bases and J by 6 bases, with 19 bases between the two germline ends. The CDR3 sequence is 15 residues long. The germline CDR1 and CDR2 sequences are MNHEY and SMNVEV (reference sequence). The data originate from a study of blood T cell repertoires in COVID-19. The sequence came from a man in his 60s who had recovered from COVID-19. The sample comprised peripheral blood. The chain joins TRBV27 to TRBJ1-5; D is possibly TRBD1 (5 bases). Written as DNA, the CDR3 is TGTGCCAGCAAGATGGGAGGGGCCGGCTCTCAGCCCCAGCATTTT. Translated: CASKMGGAGSQPQHF.